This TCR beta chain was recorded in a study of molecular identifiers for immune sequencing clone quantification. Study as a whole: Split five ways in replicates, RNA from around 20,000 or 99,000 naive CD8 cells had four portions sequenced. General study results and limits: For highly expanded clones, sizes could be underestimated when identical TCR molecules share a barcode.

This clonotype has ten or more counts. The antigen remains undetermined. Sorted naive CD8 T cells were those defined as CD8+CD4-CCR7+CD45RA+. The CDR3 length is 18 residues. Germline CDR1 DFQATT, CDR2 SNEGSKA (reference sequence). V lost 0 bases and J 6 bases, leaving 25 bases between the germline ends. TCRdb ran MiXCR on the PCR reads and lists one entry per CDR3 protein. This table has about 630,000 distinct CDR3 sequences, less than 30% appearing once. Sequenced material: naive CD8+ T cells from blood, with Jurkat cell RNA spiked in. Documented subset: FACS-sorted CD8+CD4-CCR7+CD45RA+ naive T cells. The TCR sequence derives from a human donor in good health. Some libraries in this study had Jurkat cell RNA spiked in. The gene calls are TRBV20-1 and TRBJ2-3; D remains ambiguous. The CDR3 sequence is CSARDLGSAVLIFDTQYF. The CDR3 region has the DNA TGCAGTGCTAGAGATCTAGGATCCGCCGTATTAATATTCGATACGCAGTATTTT.